This TCR beta chain came from a study of CD8 T cells in ankylosing spondylitis. Remarks on this clonotype: Antigen unknown.

The authors made TCR beta libraries by quantitative 5'-RACE with molecular barcodes. Using its own MiXCR run on the 5' RACE reads, TCRdb lists one record per CDR3 protein. Of 250,000 to 300,000 distinct CDR3 sequences listed, 20% are singletons. Study-level points and caveats: Significantly higher representation of disease-linked clones was reported for matched ankylosing spondylitis synovial fluid.

CDR1 and CDR2 from the germline V gene are MNHNS and SASEGT. The CDR3 contains 13 residues. V shed 6 bases and J shed 7 bases, with 13 bases lying between them. This receptor was obtained from a male donor with ankylosing spondylitis or in good health (not recorded which). This rearrangement joins TRBV6-1 to TRBJ2-1; a possible D gene is TRBD1 (6 bases). The sequenced material came from blood, either unsorted or a sorted T cell fraction (not recorded which). The CDR3 DNA reads as TGTGCCAGCAGACAACAGGGCTCGAATGAGCAGTTCTTC. It specifies CASRQQGSNEQFF.